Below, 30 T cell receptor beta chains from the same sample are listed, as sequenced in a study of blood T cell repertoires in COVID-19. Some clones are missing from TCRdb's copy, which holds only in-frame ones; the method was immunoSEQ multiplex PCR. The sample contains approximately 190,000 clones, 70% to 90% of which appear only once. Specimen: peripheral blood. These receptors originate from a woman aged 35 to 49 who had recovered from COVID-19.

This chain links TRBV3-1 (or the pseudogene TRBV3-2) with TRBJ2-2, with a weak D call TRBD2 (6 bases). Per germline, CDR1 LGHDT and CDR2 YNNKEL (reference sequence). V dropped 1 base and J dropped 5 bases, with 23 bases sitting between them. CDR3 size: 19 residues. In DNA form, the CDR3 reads TGTGCCAGCAGCCAAGGTACTTTGGTTTTAGCAGGGAGGACCGGGGAGCTGTTTTTT. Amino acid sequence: CASSQGTLVLAGRTGELFF.

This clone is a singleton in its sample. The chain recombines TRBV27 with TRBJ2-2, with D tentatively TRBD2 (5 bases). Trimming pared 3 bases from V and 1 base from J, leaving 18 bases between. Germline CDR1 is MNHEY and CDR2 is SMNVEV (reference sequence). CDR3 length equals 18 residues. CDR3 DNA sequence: TGTGCCAGCAGTTTGTGGATACAGTATGAGGGGAACACCGGGGAGCTGTTTTTT. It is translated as CASSLWIQYEGNTGELFF.

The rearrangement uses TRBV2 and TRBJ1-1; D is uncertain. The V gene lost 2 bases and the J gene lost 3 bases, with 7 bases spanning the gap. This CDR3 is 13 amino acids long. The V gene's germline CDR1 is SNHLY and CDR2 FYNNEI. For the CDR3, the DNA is TGTGCCAGCAGTGAACTCCCGGACACTGAAGCTTTCTTT. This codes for CASSELPDTEAFF.

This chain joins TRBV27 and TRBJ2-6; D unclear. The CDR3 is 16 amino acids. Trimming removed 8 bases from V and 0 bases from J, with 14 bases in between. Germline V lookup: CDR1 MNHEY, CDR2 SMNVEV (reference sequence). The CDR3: CASRRRVGSGANVLTF. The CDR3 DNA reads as TGTGCCAGCCGGCGACGGGTCGGCTCTGGGGCCAACGTCCTGACTTTC.

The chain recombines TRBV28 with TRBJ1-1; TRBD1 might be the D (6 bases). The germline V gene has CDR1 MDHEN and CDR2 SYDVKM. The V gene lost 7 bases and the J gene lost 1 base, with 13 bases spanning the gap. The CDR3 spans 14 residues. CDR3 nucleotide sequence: TGTGCCAGCACCTTAGGGGGGGGGAACACTGAAGCTTTCTTT. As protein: CASTLGGGNTEAFF.

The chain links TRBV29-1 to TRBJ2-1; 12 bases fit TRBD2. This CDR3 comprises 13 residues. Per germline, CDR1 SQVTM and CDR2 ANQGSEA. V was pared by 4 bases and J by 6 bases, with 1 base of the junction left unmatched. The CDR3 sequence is CSVATSGSNEQFF. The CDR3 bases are TGCAGCGTTGCGACTAGCGGGAGCAATGAGCAGTTCTTC.

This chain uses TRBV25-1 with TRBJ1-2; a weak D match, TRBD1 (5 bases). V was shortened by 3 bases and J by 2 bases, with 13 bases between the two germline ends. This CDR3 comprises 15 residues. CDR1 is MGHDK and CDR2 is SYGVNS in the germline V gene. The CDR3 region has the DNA TGTGCCAGCAGTGAGACAACGGCAGGGAACTATGGCTACACCTTC. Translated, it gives CASSETTAGNYGYTF.

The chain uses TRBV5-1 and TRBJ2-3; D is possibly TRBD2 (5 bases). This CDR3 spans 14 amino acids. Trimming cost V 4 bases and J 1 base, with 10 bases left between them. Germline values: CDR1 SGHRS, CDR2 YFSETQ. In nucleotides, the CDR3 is TGCGCCAGCAGCGAGGGATGGGGCACAGATACGCAGTATTTT. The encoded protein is CASSEGWGTDTQYF.

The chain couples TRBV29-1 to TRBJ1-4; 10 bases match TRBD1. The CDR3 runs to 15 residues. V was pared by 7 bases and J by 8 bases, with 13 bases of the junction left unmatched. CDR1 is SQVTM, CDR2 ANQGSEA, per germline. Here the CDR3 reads CSGSGTGEFGEKLFF. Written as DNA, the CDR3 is TGCAGCGGTTCTGGGACAGGGGAATTTGGAGAAAAACTGTTTTTT. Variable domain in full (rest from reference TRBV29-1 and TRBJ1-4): SAVISQKPSRDICQRGTSLTIQCQVDSQVTMMFWYRQQPGQSLTLIATANQGSEATYESGFVIDKFPISRPNLTFSTLTVSNMSPEDSSIYLCSGSGTGEFGEKLFFGSGTQLSVL.

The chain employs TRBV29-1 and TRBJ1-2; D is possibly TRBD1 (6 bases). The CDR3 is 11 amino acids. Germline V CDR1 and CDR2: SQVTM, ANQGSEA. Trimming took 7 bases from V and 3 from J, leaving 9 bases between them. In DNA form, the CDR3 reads TGCAGCGGCGGACAGCACTATGGCTACACCTTC. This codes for CSGGQHYGYTF.

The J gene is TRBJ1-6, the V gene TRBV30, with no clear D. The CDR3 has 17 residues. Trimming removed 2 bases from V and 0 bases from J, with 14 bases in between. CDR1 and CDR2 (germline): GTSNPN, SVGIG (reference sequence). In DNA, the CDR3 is TGTGCCTGGAGTCTCCCCCCATATAGCTCCTATAATTCACCCCTCCACTTT. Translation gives CAWSLPPYSSYNSPLHF.

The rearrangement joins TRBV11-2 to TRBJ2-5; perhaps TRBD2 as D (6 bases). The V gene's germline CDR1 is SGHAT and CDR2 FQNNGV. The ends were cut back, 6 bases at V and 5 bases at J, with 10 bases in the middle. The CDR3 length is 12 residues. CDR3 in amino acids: CASSWDSETQYF. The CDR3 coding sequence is TGTGCCAGCAGTTGGGACTCCGAGACCCAGTACTTC. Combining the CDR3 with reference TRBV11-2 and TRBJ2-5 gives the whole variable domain EAGVAQSPRYKIIEKRQSVAFWCNPISGHATLYWYQQILGQGPKLLIQFQNNGVVDDSQLPKDRFSAERLKGVDSTLKIQPAKLEDSAVYLCASSWDSETQYFGPGTRLLVL.

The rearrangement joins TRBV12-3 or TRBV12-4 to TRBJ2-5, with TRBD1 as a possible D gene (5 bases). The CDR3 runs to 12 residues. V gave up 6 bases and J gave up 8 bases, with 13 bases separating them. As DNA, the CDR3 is TGTGCCAGCAGCGTTCCCCAGGGAACCCAGTACTTC. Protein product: CASSVPQGTQYF.

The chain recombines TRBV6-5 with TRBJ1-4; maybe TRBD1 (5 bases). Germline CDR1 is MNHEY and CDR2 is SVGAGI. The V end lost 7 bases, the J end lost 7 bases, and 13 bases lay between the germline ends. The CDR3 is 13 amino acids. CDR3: CASKGQGSEKLFF. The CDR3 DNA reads TGTGCCAGCAAGGGGCAGGGTAGTGAAAAACTGTTTTTT.

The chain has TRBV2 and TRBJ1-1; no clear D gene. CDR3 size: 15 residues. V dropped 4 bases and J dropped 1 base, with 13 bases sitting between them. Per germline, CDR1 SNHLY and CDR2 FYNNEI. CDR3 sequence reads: CASSGRRIANTEAFF. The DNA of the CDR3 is TGTGCCAGCAGTGGTAGGAGGATCGCGAACACTGAAGCTTTCTTT.

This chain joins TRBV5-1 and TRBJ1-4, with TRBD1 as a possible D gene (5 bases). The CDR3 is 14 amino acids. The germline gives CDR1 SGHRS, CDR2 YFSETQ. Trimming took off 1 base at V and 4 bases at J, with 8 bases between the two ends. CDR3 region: CASSLQGGNEKLFF. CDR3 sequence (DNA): TGCGCCAGCAGCTTGCAGGGTGGTAATGAAAAACTGTTTTTT. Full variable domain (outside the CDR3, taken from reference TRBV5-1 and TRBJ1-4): KAGVTQTPRYLIKTRGQQVTLSCSPISGHRSVSWYQQTPGQGLQFLFEYFSETQRNKGNFPGRFSGRQFSNSRSEMNVSTLELGDSALYLCASSLQGGNEKLFFGSGTQLSVL.

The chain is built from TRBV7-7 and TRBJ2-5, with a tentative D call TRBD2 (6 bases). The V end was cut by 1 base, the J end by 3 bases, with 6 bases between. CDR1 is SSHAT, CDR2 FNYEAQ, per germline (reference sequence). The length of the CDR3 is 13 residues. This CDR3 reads CASSLGGEETQYF. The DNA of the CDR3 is TGTGCCAGCAGCTTAGGGGGGGAAGAGACCCAGTACTTC.

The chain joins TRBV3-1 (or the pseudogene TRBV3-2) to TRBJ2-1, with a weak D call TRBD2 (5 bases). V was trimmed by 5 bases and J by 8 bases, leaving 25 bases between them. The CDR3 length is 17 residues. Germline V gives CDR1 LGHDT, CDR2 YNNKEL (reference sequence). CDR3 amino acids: CASSASDLSSPADEQFF. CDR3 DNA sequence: TGTGCCAGCAGCGCATCAGACCTCTCGTCTCCAGCGGATGAGCAGTTCTTC.

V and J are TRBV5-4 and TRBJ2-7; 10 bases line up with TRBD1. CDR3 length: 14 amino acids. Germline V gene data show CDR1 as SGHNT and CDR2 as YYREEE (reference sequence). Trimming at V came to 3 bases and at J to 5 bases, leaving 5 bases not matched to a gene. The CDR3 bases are TGTGCCAGCAGCTCCCGGGACAGGGGTGACGAGCAGTACTTC. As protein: CASSSRDRGDEQYF.

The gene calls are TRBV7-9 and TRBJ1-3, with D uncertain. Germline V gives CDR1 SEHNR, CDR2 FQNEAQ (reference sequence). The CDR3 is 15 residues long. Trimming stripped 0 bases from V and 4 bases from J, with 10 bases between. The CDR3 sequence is CASSLAETAGNTIYF. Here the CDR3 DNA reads TGTGCCAGCAGCTTAGCGGAGACCGCGGGAAACACCATATATTTT. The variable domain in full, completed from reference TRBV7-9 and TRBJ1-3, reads DTGVSQNPRHKITKRGQNVTFRCDPISEHNRLYWYRQTLGQGPEFLTYFQNEAQLEKSRLLSDRFSAERPKGSFSTLEIQRTEQGDSAMYLCASSLAETAGNTIYFGEGSWLTVV.

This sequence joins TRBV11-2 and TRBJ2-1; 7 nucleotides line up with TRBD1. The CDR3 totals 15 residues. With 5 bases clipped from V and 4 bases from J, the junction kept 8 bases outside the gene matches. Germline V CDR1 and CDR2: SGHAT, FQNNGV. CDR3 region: CASSPFGTAYNEQFF. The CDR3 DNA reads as TGTGCCAGCAGCCCATTCGGGACAGCATACAATGAGCAGTTCTTC.

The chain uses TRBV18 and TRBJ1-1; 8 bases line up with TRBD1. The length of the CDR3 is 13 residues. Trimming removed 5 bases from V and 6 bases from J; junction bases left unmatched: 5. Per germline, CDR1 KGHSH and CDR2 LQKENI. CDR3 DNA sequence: TGTGCCAGCTCAAGAGTACAGGGGGCTGAAGCTTTCTTT. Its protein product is CASSRVQGAEAFF.

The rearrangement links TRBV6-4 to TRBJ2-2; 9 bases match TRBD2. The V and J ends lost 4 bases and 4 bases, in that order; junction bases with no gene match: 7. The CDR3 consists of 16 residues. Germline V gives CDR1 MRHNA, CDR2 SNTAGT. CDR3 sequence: CASSALAGDSTGELFF. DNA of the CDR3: TGTGCCAGCAGTGCCTTAGCGGGAGATAGCACCGGGGAGCTGTTTTTT.

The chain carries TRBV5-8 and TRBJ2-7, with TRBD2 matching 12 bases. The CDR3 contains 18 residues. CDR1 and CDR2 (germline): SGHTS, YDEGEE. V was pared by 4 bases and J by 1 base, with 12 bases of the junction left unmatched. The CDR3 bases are TGTGCCAGCAGCCGACATACGGGACTAGCGGGCAGATCCTACGAGCAGTACTTC. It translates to CASSRHTGLAGRSYEQYF.

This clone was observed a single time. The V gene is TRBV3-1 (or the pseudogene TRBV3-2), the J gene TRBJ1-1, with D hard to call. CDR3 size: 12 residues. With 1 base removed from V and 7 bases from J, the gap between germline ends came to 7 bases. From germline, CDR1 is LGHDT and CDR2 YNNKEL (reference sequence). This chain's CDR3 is CASSQVEGEAFF. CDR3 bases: TGTGCCAGCAGCCAAGTGGAGGGTGAAGCTTTCTTT.

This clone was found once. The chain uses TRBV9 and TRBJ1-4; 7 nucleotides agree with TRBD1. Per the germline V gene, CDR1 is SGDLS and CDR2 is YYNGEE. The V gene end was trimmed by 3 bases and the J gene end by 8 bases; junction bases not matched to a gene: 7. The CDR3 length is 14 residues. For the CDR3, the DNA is TGTGCCAGCAGCGCGACAGGGAGCGGCGAAAAACTGTTTTTT. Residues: CASSATGSGEKLFF.

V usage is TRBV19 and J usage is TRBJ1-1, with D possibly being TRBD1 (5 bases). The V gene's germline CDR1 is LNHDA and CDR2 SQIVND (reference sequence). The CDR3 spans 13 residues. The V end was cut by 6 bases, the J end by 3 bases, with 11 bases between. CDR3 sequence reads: CASSSRGYTEAFF. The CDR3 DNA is TGTGCCAGTAGCTCGCGGGGGTACACTGAAGCTTTCTTT.

The CDR3 sequence: CASSDDFQGSGYTF. The CDR3, as DNA: TGTGCCAGCAGTGATGACTTTCAGGGGTCAGGCTACACCTTC. The chain couples TRBV2 to TRBJ1-2; tentatively, D is TRBD1 (6 bases). Trimming removed 3 bases at V and 8 bases at J, with 16 bases between. Germline V gene lookup returns CDR1 SNHLY and CDR2 FYNNEI. The CDR3 is 14 residues long.

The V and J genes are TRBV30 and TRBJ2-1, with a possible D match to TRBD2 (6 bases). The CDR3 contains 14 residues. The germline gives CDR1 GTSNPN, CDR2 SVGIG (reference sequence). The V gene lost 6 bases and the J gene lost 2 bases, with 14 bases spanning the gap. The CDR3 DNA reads TGTGCCTGCATTGGGACTTCCACCTACAATGAGCAGTTCTTC. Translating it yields CACIGTSTYNEQFF. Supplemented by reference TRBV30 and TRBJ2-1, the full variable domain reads SQTIHQWPATLVQPVGSPLSLECTVEGTSNPNLYWYRQAAGRGLQLLFYSVGIGQISSEVPQNLSASRPQDRQFILSSKKLLLSDSGFYLCACIGTSTYNEQFFGPGTRLTVL.

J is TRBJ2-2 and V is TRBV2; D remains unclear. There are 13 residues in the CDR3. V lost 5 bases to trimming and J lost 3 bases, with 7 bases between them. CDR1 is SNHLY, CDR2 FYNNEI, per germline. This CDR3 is CASSLDYTGELFF. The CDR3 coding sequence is TGTGCCAGCAGTCTAGACTACACCGGGGAGCTGTTTTTT.